The clone carrying this T cell receptor (beta chain) was seen more than once but under ten times. The sample originates from a study of T-cell reconstitution after alpha-beta-depleted transplantation in children. CDR1 is SEHNR and CDR2 is FQNEAQ in the germline V gene (reference sequence). The V segment lost 2 bases and the J segment 6 bases; nucleotides outside the gene matches: 12. The CDR3 covers 17 residues. The TCRbeta library was prepared with unique molecular identifiers. MiXCR, run by TCRdb on the PCR reads, gives a single entry per CDR3 protein. The sample consists of fewer than 450,000 distinct CDR3 sequences, around 15% of them appearing once.

This TCR came from a male patient between 2 and 10 years old who had a stem cell transplant for acute lymphoblastic leukemia, so the T cells may come from the graft donor. The source material was PBMCs, mostly from graft donor cells, sampled 360 days after TCRalphabeta/CD19-depleted stem cell transplant. The chain joins TRBV7-9 to TRBJ2-3; 9 nucleotides line up with TRBD1. CDR3 in amino acids: CASSLLPGTGIRDTQYF. CDR3 coding DNA: TGTGCCAGCAGCTTACTACCGGGGACAGGGATTAGGGATACGCAGTATTTT.